This T cell receptor beta chain appears in the sequencing data of a study of cytomegalovirus exposure and HLA in healthy donors. Study-wide results and limits: Generally TCR sequences proved uncommon, though certain public TCRs appeared in numerous donors. About 87% or about 30% of the time was how often most TCR beta V segments were productive, according to an earlier analysis.

Despite likely unrecorded immune exposures, the donors were nominally healthy at the time of sampling. The CDR3 length is 14 residues. The germline V gene has CDR1 SGDLS and CDR2 YYNGEE. With 1 base removed from V and 3 bases from J, the gap between germline ends came to 11 bases. The PCR was carried out with 60 Vbeta primers and 13 Jbeta primers. The repertoire was sequenced with immunoSEQ multiplex PCR; TCRdb's copy has only in-frame clones and lacks some. This sample has approximately 160,000 clones; 55% to 70% occur once, and the top ten carry about 2.5%. As to this clone: Antigen: not known.

The sequenced sample consisted of PBMCs. The rearrangement uses TRBV9 and TRBJ2-7; perhaps TRBD1 as D (6 bases). The receptor's source is a woman aged 35 to 49 in good health and CMV-seropositive. CDR3 bases: TGTGCCAGCAGCGTAAATATACAGGGCTACGAGCAGTACTTC. Translated: CASSVNIQGYEQYF.